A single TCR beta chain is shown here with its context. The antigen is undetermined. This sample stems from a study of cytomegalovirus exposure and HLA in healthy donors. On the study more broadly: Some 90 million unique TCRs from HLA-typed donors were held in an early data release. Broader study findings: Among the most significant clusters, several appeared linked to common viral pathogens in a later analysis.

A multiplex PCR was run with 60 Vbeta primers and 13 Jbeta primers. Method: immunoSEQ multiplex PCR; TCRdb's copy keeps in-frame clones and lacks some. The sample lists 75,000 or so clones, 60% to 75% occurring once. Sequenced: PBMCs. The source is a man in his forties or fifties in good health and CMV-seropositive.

DNA for the CDR3: TGTGCCAGCATTGACAGTTATGGCTACACCTTC. It encodes CASIDSYGYTF. This sequence joins TRBV2 and TRBJ1-2, with D maybe TRBD1 (5 bases). V lost 7 bases, J lost 5 bases, and 8 bases lay in between. This CDR3 is 11 amino acids long. Germline CDR1 reads SNHLY; CDR2 reads FYNNEI.